This TCR beta chain originates from a study of CD4 and CD8 cells across lung adenocarcinoma regions. TCRdb re-called the PCR reads with MiXCR, one entry per CDR3 protein. The sample lists 16,000 or so distinct CDR3 sequences; 45% to 70% were seen once. By share, this clonotype counts as medium-sized. The CDR3 consists of 15 residues. Trimming pared 1 base from V and 3 bases from J, leaving 12 bases between. Germline-derived CDR1 and CDR2 are MNHNS and SASEGT. Donors had localized lung adenocarcinoma, a non-small cell lung cancer. Sequencing was done on a sample of CD8+ T cells from the center of a lung tumor. The chain has TRBV6-1 and TRBJ1-2; no clear D. The clonotype originates from a female donor with lung adenocarcinoma. The CD4 and CD8 labels of this study may be unreliable. CDR3 protein: CASSEEPDGHYGYTF. CDR3 nucleotide sequence: TGTGCCAGCAGTGAAGAGCCGGACGGACACTATGGCTACACCTTC.